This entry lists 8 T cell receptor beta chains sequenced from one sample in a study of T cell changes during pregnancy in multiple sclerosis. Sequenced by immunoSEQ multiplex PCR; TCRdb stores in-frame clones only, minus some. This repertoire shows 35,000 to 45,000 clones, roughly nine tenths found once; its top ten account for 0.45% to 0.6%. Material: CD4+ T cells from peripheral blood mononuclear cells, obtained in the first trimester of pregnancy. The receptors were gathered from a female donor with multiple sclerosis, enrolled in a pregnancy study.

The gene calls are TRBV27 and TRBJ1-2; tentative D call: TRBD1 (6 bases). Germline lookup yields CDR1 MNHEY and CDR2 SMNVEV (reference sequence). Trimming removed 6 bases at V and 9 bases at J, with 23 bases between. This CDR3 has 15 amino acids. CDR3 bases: TGTGCCAGCAGCCCACGCGGGGGGCGCGTTACAAGCTACACCTTC. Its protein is CASSPRGGRVTSYTF.

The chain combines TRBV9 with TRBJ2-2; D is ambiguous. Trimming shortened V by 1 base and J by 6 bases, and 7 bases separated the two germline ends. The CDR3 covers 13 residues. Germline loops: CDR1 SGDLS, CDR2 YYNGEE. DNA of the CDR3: TGTGCCAGCAGCGTACTCGGGTCCGGGGAGCTGTTTTTT. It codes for CASSVLGSGELFF.

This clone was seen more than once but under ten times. The CDR3 spells CASRGDRWTSGSFNEQYF. CDR3 bases: TGTGCCAGCAGGGGGGACAGGTGGACTAGCGGGAGCTTCAACGAGCAGTACTTC. The chain joins TRBV5-8 to TRBJ2-7, with 13 bases that match TRBD2. J lost 5 bases, V lost 5 bases, and 16 bases had no gene match. CDR1 and CDR2 from the germline V gene are SGHTS and YDEGEE. This CDR3 is built from 18 residues.

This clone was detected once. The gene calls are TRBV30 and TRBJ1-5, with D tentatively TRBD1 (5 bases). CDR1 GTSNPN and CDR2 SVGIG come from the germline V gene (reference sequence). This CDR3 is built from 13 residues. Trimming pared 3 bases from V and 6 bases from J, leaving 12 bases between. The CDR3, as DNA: TGTGCCTGGAGCGCAGGGTTGGGTCAGCCCCAGCATTTT. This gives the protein CAWSAGLGQPQHF.

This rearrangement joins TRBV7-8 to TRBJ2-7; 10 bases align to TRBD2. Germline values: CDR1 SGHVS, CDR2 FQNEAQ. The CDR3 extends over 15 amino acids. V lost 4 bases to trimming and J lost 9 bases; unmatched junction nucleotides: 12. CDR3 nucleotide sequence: TGTGCCAGCAGCTCCCAGGCAGGGACTAGCGATTCGCAGTACTTC. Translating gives CASSSQAGTSDSQYF.

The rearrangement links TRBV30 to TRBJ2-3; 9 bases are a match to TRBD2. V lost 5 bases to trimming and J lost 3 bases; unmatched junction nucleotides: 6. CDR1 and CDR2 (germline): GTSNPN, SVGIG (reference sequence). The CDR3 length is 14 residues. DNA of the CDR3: TGTGCCTGGGGGGGACTAGCTTTAACAGATACGCAGTATTTT. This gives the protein CAWGGLALTDTQYF.

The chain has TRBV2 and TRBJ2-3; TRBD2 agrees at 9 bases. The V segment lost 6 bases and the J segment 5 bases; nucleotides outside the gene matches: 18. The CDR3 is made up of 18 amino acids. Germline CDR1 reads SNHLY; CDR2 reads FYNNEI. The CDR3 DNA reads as TGTGCCAGCAGCCCCCGACTGTGGCGGGAGGGTCGAGAAGATACGCAGTATTTT. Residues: CASSPRLWREGREDTQYF.

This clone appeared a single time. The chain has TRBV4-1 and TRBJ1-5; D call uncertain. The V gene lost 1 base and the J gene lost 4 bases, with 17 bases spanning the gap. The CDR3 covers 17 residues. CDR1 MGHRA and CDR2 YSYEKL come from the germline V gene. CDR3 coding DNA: TGCGCCAGCAGCCAAGGTGCGCTAAAAGTCCTAAATCAGCCCCAGCATTTT. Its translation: CASSQGALKVLNQPQHF.